The present T cell receptor (beta chain) was sequenced within a study of long-term antiretroviral therapy in people with HIV. As for the study in general: The earliest samples predate the 2015 immediate-ART recommendation by about a decade.

Of note for this clone: Its specificity is unknown.

Running of the v3.0 immunoSEQ assay took place at survey level. Only in-frame clones appear in the TCRdb table, and some are missing; sequencing was by immunoSEQ multiplex PCR. The sample contains 30,000 to 35,000 clones, 80% to 90% of which appear only once. The CDR3 sequence is 16 residues long. V lost 5 bases and J lost 4, with 18 bases in between. Germline values: CDR1 SGDLS, CDR2 YYNGEE. Study-wide results and caveats: It was not possible to obtain data on ART adherence, viral resistance or therapy changes.

Donors each had at least one pre-ART PBMC sample and at least two post-ART ones. Ahead of DNA extraction, samples held roughly 0.9-10 million cryopreserved PBMC each. The sample in question was unsorted PBMCs, obtained 0.8 years before starting antiretroviral therapy. This clonotype was sampled from a man younger than 35 with HIV. V gene TRBV9 combines with J gene TRBJ2-2; the D is unclear. The CDR3 DNA reads TGTGCCAGCAGGGAAAGGGAAGGCGTCGGCACCGGGGAGCTGTTTTTT. Its protein is CASREREGVGTGELFF.